The 13 T cell receptor beta chains presented below share a single source sample, sequenced in a study of technical replicates of blood from several donors. Method: immunoSEQ multiplex PCR; TCRdb's copy keeps in-frame clones and lacks some. The profile covers roughly 97,000 clones, with approximately 96% appearing a single time and about 0.39% taken by the ten largest. Sequenced: T cells isolated from PBMCs. These receptors were obtained from a human donor in good health.

J is TRBJ2-5 and V is TRBV7-3; possible D gene TRBD2, 7 bases. With 0 bases removed from V and 5 bases from J, the gap between germline ends came to 10 bases. The CDR3 is 14 residues long. Germline V gives CDR1 SGHTA, CDR2 FQGTGA. The CDR3 DNA is TGTGCCAGCAGCTTAACGGGGGGGCAGGAGACCCAGTACTTC. Protein: CASSLTGGQETQYF.

The gene calls are TRBV28 and TRBJ2-3; maybe TRBD2 (6 bases). CDR1 and CDR2 from the germline V gene are MDHEN and SYDVKM. The CDR3 has 14 residues. V dropped 3 bases and J dropped 3 bases, with 10 bases sitting between them. DNA of the CDR3: TGTGCCAGCAGTTTCCCGGGAGAAACAGATACGCAGTATTTT. Its protein product is CASSFPGETDTQYF.

The sample holds a few counts of this clone. The CDR3: CASSIARTYSRDRLYIQYF. CDR3 DNA sequence: TGTGCCAGTAGTATAGCCCGTACCTATTCCCGGGACAGGTTATACATTCAGTACTTC. The chain is built from TRBV19 and TRBJ2-4, with 8 positions matching TRBD1. There are 19 residues in the CDR3. V was clipped by 1 base and J by 8 bases; unmatched bases: 19. The germline V gene encodes CDR1 LNHDA and CDR2 SQIVND (reference sequence). Full variable domain (rest looked up from reference TRBV19 and TRBJ2-4): DGGITQSPKYLFRKEGQNVTLSCEQNLNHDAMYWYRQDPGQGLRLIYYSQIVNDFQKGDIAEGYSVSREKKESFPLTVTSAQKNPTAFYLCASSIARTYSRDRLYIQYFGAGTRLSVL.

The chain combines TRBV2 with TRBJ1-3; a possible D gene is TRBD1 (5 bases). V shed 6 bases and J shed 3 bases, with 18 bases lying between them. The CDR3 is made up of 16 amino acids. CDR1 is SNHLY and CDR2 is FYNNEI in the germline V gene. The CDR3 DNA reads as TGTGCCAGCAGCGTCTCACGGGGGATCGGTGGAAACACCATATATTTT. Its protein is CASSVSRGIGGNTIYF. Combining the CDR3 with reference TRBV2 and TRBJ1-3 gives the whole variable domain EPEVTQTPSHQVTQMGQEVILRCVPISNHLYFYWYRQILGQKVEFLVSFYNNEISEKSEIFDDQFSVERPDGSNFTLKIRSTKLEDSAMYFCASSVSRGIGGNTIYFGEGSWLTVV.

The chain joins TRBV6-6 to TRBJ2-1; D is undetermined. The germline V and J ends were trimmed by 10 bases and 0 bases, with 16 bases remaining between them. CDR3 length equals 15 residues. Germline CDR1 is MNHNY and CDR2 is SVGAGI (reference sequence). The CDR3 reads CAINEAASSYNEQFF. CDR3 nucleotides: TGTGCCATCAACGAGGCGGCTAGCTCCTACAATGAGCAGTTCTTC.

The chain recombines TRBV9 with TRBJ2-3; maybe TRBD1 (6 bases). CDR3 length: 14 residues. Per germline, CDR1 SGDLS and CDR2 YYNGEE. Deletions cut 1 base from V and 5 bases from J, with 11 bases between. Here the CDR3 DNA reads TGTGCCAGCAGCGTATACAGGGACAAAGATACGCAGTATTTT. This translates into CASSVYRDKDTQYF. Based on the CDR3 plus reference TRBV9 and TRBJ2-3, the full variable domain is DSGVTQTPKHLITATGQRVTLRCSPRSGDLSVYWYQQSLDQGLQFLIQYYNGEERAKGNILERFSAQQFPDLHSELNLSSLELGDSALYFCASSVYRDKDTQYFGPGTRLTVL.

This chain links TRBV7-2 with TRBJ1-2, with D unclear. The V end lost 3 bases, the J end lost 4 bases, and 12 bases lay between the germline ends. CDR1 and CDR2 from the germline V gene are SGHTA and FQGNSA. This CDR3 comprises 14 residues. The CDR3 region is CASSLGPEIYGYTF. Here the CDR3 DNA reads TGTGCCAGCAGCTTGGGCCCAGAGATCTATGGCTACACCTTC.

This clone occurred once. CDR3 coding DNA: TGTGCCAGCAGTGAAGCCTCCGGGATCCAGGGGTACAATGAGCAGTTCTTC. Translation: CASSEASGIQGYNEQFF. The gene calls are TRBV6-1 and TRBJ2-1; possible D gene TRBD1, 6 bases. The CDR3 runs 17 residues. V lost 0 bases and J 4 bases, leaving 16 bases between the germline ends. CDR1 is MNHNS and CDR2 is SASEGT in the germline V gene.

The chain uses TRBV7-6 and TRBJ2-1; the match to TRBD2 covers 8 bases. The germline V gene encodes CDR1 SGHVS and CDR2 FNYEAQ. J was trimmed by 13 bases and V by 5 bases; bases with no gene match: 4. CDR3 length equals 11 residues. As DNA, the CDR3 is TGTGCCAGCAGCCATGGACTAGCTCAGTTCTTC. Its translation: CASSHGLAQFF.

The V call is TRBV4-1, the J call TRBJ2-7; the match to TRBD1 covers 7 bases. Per germline, CDR1 MGHRA and CDR2 YSYEKL. This CDR3 region has 17 residues. J gave up 2 bases and V 1 base, and 11 bases lay outside the gene matches. The CDR3 sequence: CASSQVIRTGNTYEQYF. The DNA for the CDR3 is TGCGCCAGCAGCCAAGTTATTCGGACAGGCAACACCTACGAGCAGTACTTC.

This chain links TRBV11-2 with TRBJ2-5, with 9 bases fitting TRBD2. The CDR3 is 16 amino acids. V lost 5 bases and J lost 5; bases outside the gene matches: 12. In germline, CDR1 is SGHAT, CDR2 FQNNGV. In nucleotides, the CDR3 is TGTGCCAGCAGCCCAAGGCGGGGGACTAGCCATGAGACCCAGTACTTC. As protein: CASSPRRGTSHETQYF.

The genes are TRBV4-3 and TRBJ1-2; D gene ambiguous. Trimming shortened V by 4 bases and J by 8 bases, and 23 bases separated the two germline ends. The germline CDR1 and CDR2 sequences are LGHNA and YSLEER. The CDR3 runs 16 residues. As DNA, the CDR3 is TGCGCCAGCAGCCGAGGCATCTACGGGAGTGTTGGGGGCTACACCTTC. Translation: CASSRGIYGSVGGYTF.

J is TRBJ2-1 and V is TRBV5-1; D is ambiguous. CDR3 size: 13 residues. V was clipped by 2 bases and J by 6 bases, with 9 bases between them. Germline CDR1 reads SGHRS; CDR2 reads YFSETQ. CDR3 residues: CASSFAYSNEQFF. For the CDR3, the DNA is TGCGCCAGCAGCTTCGCTTACTCCAATGAGCAGTTCTTC.